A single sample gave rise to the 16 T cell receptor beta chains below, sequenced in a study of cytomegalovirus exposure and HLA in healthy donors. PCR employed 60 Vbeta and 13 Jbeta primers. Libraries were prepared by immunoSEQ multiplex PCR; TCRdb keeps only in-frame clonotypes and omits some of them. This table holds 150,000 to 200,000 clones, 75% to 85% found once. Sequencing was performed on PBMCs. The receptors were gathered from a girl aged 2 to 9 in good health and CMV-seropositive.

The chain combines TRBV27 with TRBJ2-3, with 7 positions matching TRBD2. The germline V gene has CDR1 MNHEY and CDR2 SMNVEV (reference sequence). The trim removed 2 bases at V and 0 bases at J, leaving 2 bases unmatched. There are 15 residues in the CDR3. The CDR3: CASSLAGVSTDTQYF. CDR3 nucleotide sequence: TGTGCCAGCAGTTTAGCGGGAGTTAGCACAGATACGCAGTATTTT.

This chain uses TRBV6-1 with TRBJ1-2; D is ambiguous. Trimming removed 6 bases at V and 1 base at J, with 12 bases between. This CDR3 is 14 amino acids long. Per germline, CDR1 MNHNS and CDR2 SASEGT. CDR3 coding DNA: TGTGCCAGCAGCCTCCTAAACCATAACTATGGCTACACCTTC. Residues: CASSLLNHNYGYTF.

The CDR3 coding sequence is TGTGCCAGCAGTTCCACAGGGGGCGCTGGGGGTAACTATGGCTACACCTTC. It codes for CASSSTGGAGGNYGYTF. The rearrangement links TRBV27 to TRBJ1-2, with 9 positions matching TRBD1. The CDR3 is 17 residues long. J lost 1 base, V lost 4 bases, and 10 bases had no gene match. CDR1 is MNHEY, CDR2 SMNVEV, per germline (reference sequence).

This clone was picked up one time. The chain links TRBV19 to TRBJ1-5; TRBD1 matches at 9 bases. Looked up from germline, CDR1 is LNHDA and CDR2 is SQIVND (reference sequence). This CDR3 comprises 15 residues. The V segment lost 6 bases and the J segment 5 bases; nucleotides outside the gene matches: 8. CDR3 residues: CASREDRGVYQPQHF. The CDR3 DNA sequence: TGTGCCAGTAGGGAGGACAGGGGAGTTTATCAGCCCCAGCATTTT.

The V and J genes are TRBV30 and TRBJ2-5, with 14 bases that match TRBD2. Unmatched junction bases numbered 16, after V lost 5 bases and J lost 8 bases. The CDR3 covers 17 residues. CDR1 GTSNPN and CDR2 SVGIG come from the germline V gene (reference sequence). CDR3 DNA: TGTGCCTGGCGCCCCGGAGGACTAGCGGGAGGCCGGGGAACCCAGTACTTC. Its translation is CAWRPGGLAGGRGTQYF.

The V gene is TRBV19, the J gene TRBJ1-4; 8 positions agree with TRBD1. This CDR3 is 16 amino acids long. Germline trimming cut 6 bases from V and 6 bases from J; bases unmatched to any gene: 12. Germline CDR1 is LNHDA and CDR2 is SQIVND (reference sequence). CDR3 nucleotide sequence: TGTGCCAGTAGGCCGAACAGGGGGGTTGCCTATGAAAAACTGTTTTTT. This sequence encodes CASRPNRGVAYEKLFF. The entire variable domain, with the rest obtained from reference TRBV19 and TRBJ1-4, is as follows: DGGITQSPKYLFRKEGQNVTLSCEQNLNHDAMYWYRQDPGQGLRLIYYSQIVNDFQKGDIAEGYSVSREKKESFPLTVTSAQKNPTAFYLCASRPNRGVAYEKLFFGSGTQLSVL.

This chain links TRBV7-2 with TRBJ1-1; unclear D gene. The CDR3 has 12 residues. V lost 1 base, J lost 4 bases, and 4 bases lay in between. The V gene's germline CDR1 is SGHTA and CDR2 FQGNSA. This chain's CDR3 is CASSLGATEAFF. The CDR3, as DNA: TGTGCCAGCAGCTTAGGAGCCACTGAAGCTTTCTTT.

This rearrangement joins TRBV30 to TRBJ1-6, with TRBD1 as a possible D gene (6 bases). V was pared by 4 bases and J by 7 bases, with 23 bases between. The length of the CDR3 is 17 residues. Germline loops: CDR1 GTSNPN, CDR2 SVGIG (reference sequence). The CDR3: CAWTSEYREMVNSPLHF. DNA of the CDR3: TGTGCCTGGACCTCAGAGTACAGGGAGATGGTGAATTCACCCCTCCACTTT.

The CDR3 region has the DNA TGTGCCATCAGTGAGTCGACAGGGTATAATTCACCCCTCCACTTT. As protein: CAISESTGYNSPLHF. V usage is TRBV10-3 and J usage is TRBJ1-6; 7 bases map to TRBD1. The trim removed 0 bases at V and 4 bases at J, leaving 0 bases unmatched. Germline-derived CDR1 and CDR2 are ENHRY and SYGVKD. The CDR3 is 15 amino acids.

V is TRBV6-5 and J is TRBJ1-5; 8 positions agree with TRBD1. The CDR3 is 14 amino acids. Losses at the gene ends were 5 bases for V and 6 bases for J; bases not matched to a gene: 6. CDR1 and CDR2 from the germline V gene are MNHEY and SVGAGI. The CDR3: CASSLSGGTQPQHF. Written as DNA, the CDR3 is TGTGCCAGCAGTCTGTCAGGGGGCACTCAGCCCCAGCATTTT.

The CDR3 DNA reads as TGCGCCAGCAGCCAAGTGGGTTCAGGATTCCAAGAGACCCAGTACTTC. It encodes CASSQVGSGFQETQYF. This chain links TRBV4-1 with TRBJ2-5; D unresolved. Germline-derived CDR1 and CDR2 are MGHRA and YSYEKL. This CDR3 has 16 residues. Trimming took 1 base from V and 1 from J, leaving 13 bases between them.

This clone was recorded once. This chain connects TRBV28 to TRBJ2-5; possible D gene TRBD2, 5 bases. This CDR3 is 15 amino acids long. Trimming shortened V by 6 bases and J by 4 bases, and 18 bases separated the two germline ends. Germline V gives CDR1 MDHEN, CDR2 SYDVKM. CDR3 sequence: CASRGYGMGRETQYF. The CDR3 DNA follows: TGTGCCAGCAGGGGGTACGGGATGGGAAGAGAGACCCAGTACTTC.

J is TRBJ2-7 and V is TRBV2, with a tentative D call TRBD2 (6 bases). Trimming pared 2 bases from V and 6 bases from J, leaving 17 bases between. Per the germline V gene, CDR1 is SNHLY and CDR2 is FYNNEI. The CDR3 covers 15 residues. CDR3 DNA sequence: TGTGCCAGCAGTGAAAGCTATAGCGGACGGTTCGAGCAGTACTTC. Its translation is CASSESYSGRFEQYF.

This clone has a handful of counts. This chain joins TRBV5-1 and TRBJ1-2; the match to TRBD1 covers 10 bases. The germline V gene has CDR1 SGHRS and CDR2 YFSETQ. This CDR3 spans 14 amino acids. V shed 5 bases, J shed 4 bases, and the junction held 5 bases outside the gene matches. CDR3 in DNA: TGCGCCAGCAGTCTGGGACAGGGGATCTATGGCTACACCTTC. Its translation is CASSLGQGIYGYTF.

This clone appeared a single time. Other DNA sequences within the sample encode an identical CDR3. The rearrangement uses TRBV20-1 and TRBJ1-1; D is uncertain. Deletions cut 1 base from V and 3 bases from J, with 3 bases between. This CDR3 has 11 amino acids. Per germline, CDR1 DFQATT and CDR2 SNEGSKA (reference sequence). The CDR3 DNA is TGCAGTGCTAGAGGCGACACTGAAGCTTTCTTT. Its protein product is CSARGDTEAFF.

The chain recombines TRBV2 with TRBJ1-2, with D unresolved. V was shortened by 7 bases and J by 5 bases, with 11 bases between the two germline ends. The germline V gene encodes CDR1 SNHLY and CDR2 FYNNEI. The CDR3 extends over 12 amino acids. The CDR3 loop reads CASNLAPYGYTF. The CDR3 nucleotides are TGTGCCAGCAATCTGGCTCCGTATGGCTACACCTTC.